This T cell receptor beta chain was identified in a study of T cell repertoires in cytomegalovirus infection. On the study more broadly: CMV epitopes in the study were HLA-C-restricted (recently identified) and HLA-B-restricted (well studied). Indicated by public TCR beta signatures were CMV infection and matching HLA type.

CDR3 length equals 16 residues. Germline assignment: CDR1 SGHTA and CDR2 FQGNSA. The ends lost 6 bases at V and 8 bases at J; junction bases unmatched: 12. There are many counts of this clonotype. Its specificity is unknown. MiXCR, run by TCRdb on the reads, gives a single entry per CDR3 protein. The table lists roughly 860,000 distinct CDR3 sequences, approximately 29% of them singletons. The study's findings and limits: There were HLA-C-restricted CMV-specific TCR beta clonotypes dominating the ex vivo response.

The TCR was taken from a human donor in good health (CMV status not recorded). Some clones in this sample may be carry-over from other donors' samples. The chain combines TRBV7-2 with TRBJ2-1; 11 bases are a match to TRBD2. This sample comprised cultured CD8+ T cells from PBMCs, obtained from culture after CMV antigen stimulation. CDR3 amino acids: CASSYIAGGLFYEQFF. CDR3 coding DNA: TGTGCCAGCAGTTATATAGCGGGGGGGCTTTTTTATGAGCAGTTCTTC.